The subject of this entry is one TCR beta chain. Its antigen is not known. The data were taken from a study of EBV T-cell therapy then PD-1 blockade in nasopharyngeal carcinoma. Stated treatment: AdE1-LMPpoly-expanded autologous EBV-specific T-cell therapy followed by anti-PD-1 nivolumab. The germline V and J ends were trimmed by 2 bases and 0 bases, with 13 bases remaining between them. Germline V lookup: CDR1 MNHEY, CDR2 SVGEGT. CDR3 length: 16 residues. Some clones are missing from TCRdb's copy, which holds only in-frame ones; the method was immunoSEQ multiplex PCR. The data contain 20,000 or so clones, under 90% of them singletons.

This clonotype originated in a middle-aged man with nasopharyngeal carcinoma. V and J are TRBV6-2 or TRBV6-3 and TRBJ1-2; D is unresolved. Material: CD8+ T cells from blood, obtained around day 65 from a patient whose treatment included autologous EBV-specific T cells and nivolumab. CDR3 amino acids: CASSYGVPLANYGYTF. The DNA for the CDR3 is TGTGCCAGCAGTTACGGCGTCCCTTTAGCTAACTATGGCTACACCTTC.